This is a list of T cell receptor beta chains from one sample in a study of cytomegalovirus exposure and HLA in healthy donors. Profiling relied on immunoSEQ multiplex PCR, and the TCRdb table lists in-frame clones only, not all of them. The profile shows some 150,000 clones, approximately 80% of them singletons. Source material: PBMCs. The receptors here all came from a young man in good health and CMV-seropositive. Each CDR3 is given without its conserved first and last residue.

J gene,CDR3 length,V gene,CDR3 protein
TRBJ2-1,15,TRBV11-2,ASSRTGLLNSYNEQF
TRBJ1-5,14,TRBV5-6,ASSLALAGTHQPQH
TRBJ1-1,14,TRBV19,ASKERSGGRDTEAF
TRBJ1-5,11,TRBV28,ASGGQGNQPQH
TRBJ2-3,13,TRBV19,ASSIGGQGTDTQY
TRBJ2-1,12,TRBV7-9,ASRLLAGINEQF
TRBJ2-1,13,TRBV7-3,ASSSSSGSYNEQF
TRBJ2-3,14,TRBV7-9,ASSLSSGTSTDTQY
TRBJ1-1,13,TRBV2,ASSETGGRYTEAF
TRBJ1-6,11,TRBV6-5,ASSFTENSPLH
TRBJ1-3,15,TRBV5-1,ASSPVSGVISGNTIY
TRBJ1-1,9,TRBV6-1,ASSGDRGAF